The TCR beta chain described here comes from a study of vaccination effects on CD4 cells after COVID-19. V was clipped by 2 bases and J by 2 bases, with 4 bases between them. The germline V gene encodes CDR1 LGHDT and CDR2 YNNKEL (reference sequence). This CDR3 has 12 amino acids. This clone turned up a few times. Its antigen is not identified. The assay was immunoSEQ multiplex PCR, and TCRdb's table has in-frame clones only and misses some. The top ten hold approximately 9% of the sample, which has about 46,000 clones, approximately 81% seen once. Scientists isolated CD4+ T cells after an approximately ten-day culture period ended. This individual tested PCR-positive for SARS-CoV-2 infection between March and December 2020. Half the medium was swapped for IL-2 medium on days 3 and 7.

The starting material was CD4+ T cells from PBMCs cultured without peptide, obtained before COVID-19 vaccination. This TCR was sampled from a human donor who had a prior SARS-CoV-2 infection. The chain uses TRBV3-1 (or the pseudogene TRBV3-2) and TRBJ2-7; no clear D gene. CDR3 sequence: CASSQRAYEQYF. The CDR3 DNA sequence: TGTGCCAGCAGCCAACGGGCCTACGAGCAGTACTTC.